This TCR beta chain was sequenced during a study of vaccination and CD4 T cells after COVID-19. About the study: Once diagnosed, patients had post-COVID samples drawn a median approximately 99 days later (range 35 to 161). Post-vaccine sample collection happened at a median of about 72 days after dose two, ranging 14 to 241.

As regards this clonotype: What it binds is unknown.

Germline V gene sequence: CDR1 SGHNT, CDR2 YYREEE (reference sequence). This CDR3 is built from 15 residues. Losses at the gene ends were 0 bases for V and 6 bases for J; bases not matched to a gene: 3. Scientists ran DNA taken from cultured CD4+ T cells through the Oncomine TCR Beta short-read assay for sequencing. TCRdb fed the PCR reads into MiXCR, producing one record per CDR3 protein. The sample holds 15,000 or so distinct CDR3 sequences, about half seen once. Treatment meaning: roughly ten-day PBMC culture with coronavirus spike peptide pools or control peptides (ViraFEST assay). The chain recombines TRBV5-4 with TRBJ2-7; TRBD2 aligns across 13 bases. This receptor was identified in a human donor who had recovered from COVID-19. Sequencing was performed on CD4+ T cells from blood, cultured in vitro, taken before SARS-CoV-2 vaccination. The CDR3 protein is CASSLGLAGGSEQYF. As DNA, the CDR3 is TGTGCCAGCAGCTTGGGACTAGCGGGAGGTTCCGAGCAGTACTTC.